Listed here are 22 T cell receptor beta chains from one sample, sequenced in a study of CD8+ T cells in alopecia areata. cDNA serving as the sequencing template came from extracted, reverse transcribed RNA. Clones were sequenced by immunoSEQ multiplex PCR, and TCRdb holds only the in-frame ones, with some missing. The data show about 170,000 clones, less than 75% seen once. The input for sequencing was CD8+ T cells sorted from blood, taken at week 0. The receptor set was obtained from a human donor with alopecia areata.

The chain uses TRBV10-3 and TRBJ2-1, with 7 bases fitting TRBD1. Germline CDR1 is ENHRY and CDR2 is SYGVKD. The CDR3 runs to 13 residues. Losses at the gene ends were 5 bases for V and 6 bases for J; bases not matched to a gene: 4. The CDR3 bases are TGTGCCATCAGTAAGGGGGCTGGCAATGAGCAGTTCTTC. It translates to CAISKGAGNEQFF.

The genes are TRBV5-4 and TRBJ2-7, with a tentative D call TRBD1 (6 bases). Germline CDR1 and CDR2: SGHNT and YYREEE (reference sequence). This CDR3 comprises 14 residues. V dropped 6 bases and J dropped 2 bases, with 15 bases sitting between them. The CDR3 DNA reads TGTGCCAGCACCCCAGGGGCGGCGACCTACGAGCAGTACTTC. Translation gives CASTPGAATYEQYF.

The chain has TRBV18 and TRBJ2-5; no clear D. This CDR3 has 13 amino acids. CDR1 KGHSH and CDR2 LQKENI come from the germline V gene. Deletions cut 4 bases from V and 3 bases from J, with 9 bases between. The CDR3 region has the DNA TGTGCCAGCTCACGGCCCTTCGAAGAGACCCAGTACTTC. This codes for CASSRPFEETQYF. Complete variable domain (other parts from reference TRBV18 and TRBJ2-5): NAGVMQNPRHLVRRRGQEARLRCSPMKGHSHVYWYRQLPEEGLKFMVYLQKENIIDESGMPKERFSAEFPKEGPSILRIQQVVRGDSAAYFCASSRPFEETQYFGPGTRLLVL.

The chain links TRBV30 to TRBJ1-2; D not certain. Trimming took off 6 bases at V and 7 bases at J, with 12 bases between the two ends. Germline-derived CDR1 and CDR2 are GTSNPN and SVGIG (reference sequence). This CDR3 comprises 11 residues. This CDR3 is CACDFSVGYTF. CDR3 bases: TGTGCCTGCGATTTCTCGGTTGGCTACACCTTC. Full variable domain (outside the CDR3, taken from reference TRBV30 and TRBJ1-2): SQTIHQWPATLVQPVGSPLSLECTVEGTSNPNLYWYRQAAGRGLQLLFYSVGIGQISSEVPQNLSASRPQDRQFILSSKKLLLSDSGFYLCACDFSVGYTFGSGTRLTVV.

Ten or more counts support this clone. The rearrangement joins TRBV14 to TRBJ1-1, with a tentative D call TRBD1 (6 bases). The V end was cut by 0 bases, the J end by 11 bases, with 19 bases between. Germline CDR1 is SGHDN and CDR2 is FVKESK. The CDR3 loop spans 15 amino acids. CDR3 bases: TGTGCCAGCAGCCAAGATTGGATAGGGGGTGGCCTCGCTTTCTTT. Protein sequence: CASSQDWIGGGLAFF. The full variable domain, completed using reference TRBV14 and TRBJ1-1, is EAGVTQFPSHSVIEKGQTVTLRCDPISGHDNLYWYRRVMGKEIKFLLHFVKESKQDESGMPNNRFLAERTGGTYSTLKVQPAELEDSGVYFCASSQDWIGGGLAFFGQGTRLTVV.

The chain joins TRBV9 to TRBJ2-3; 13 bases fit TRBD2. Germline V gene data show CDR1 as SGDLS and CDR2 as YYNGEE. Trimming cost V 0 bases and J 6 bases; bases outside gene matches: 4. This CDR3 has 16 amino acids. The DNA of the CDR3 is TGTGCCAGCAGCGTAGACGGACTAGCGGGGGTGGATACGCAGTATTTT. Protein: CASSVDGLAGVDTQYF.

A few counts support this clone. The rearrangement joins TRBV5-1 to TRBJ2-7, with 8 bases lining up with TRBD1. The CDR3 contains 14 residues. Germline CDR1 SGHRS, CDR2 YFSETQ. V dropped 2 bases and J dropped 7; count of bases not matched to a gene: 8. The CDR3, as DNA: TGCGCCAGCAGCTTTTCTCAGGGGGCGCAGGAGCAGTACTTC. Translation gives CASSFSQGAQEQYF.

The chain combines TRBV11-2 with TRBJ2-3, with 9 bases lining up with TRBD2. This CDR3 comprises 15 residues. Germline CDR1 SGHAT, CDR2 FQNNGV. Trimming took 1 base from V and 2 from J; bases not matched to a gene: 1. The CDR3 loop is CASSLVAGATDTQYF. In DNA form, the CDR3 reads TGTGCCAGCAGCTTAGTAGCGGGGGCCACAGATACGCAGTATTTT. Variable domain in full (rest from reference TRBV11-2 and TRBJ2-3): EAGVAQSPRYKIIEKRQSVAFWCNPISGHATLYWYQQILGQGPKLLIQFQNNGVVDDSQLPKDRFSAERLKGVDSTLKIQPAKLEDSAVYLCASSLVAGATDTQYFGPGTRLTVL.

V and J are TRBV4-1 and TRBJ1-2; 9 bases are a match to TRBD1. Trimming removed 4 bases from V and 6 bases from J; junction bases left unmatched: 6. This CDR3 spans 14 amino acids. Germline assignment: CDR1 MGHRA and CDR2 YSYEKL. CDR3 DNA sequence: TGCGCCAGCAGCCCTAGACAGGGGGAGAATGGCTACACCTTC. It translates to CASSPRQGENGYTF.

The count of this clone is one. V and J are TRBV30 and TRBJ1-2, with D maybe TRBD1 (5 bases). Trimming pared 4 bases from V and 3 bases from J, leaving 15 bases between. The CDR3 length is 14 residues. The germline V gene encodes CDR1 GTSNPN and CDR2 SVGIG (reference sequence). The CDR3 DNA reads as TGTGCCTGGAAGGAGGCAGGGACGTACTATGGCTACACCTTC. Translating it yields CAWKEAGTYYGYTF.

This clone was counted only a few times. The chain recombines TRBV7-2 with TRBJ1-2; D ambiguous. This CDR3 is 14 amino acids long. Looked up from germline, CDR1 is SGHTA and CDR2 is FQGNSA. The V and J ends lost 4 bases and 8 bases respectively, with 17 bases between them. CDR3 sequence reads: CASSSCASPRGYTF. In nucleotides, the CDR3 is TGTGCCAGCAGCTCCTGTGCAAGTCCTCGGGGCTACACCTTC.

The chain links TRBV9 to TRBJ2-5; the D gene is possibly TRBD1 (5 bases). The CDR3 is 13 residues long. CDR1 is SGDLS and CDR2 is YYNGEE in the germline V gene. The V end lost 0 bases, the J end lost 4 bases, and 7 bases lay between the germline ends. In DNA form, the CDR3 reads TGTGCCAGCAGCGTAGGAGACAGAGAGACCCAGTACTTC. Translation gives CASSVGDRETQYF.

This clone was observed a handful of times. CDR3 protein: CASSPLGGQETQYF. CDR3 bases: TGTGCCAGCAGCCCCTTGGGGGGTCAAGAGACCCAGTACTTC. The chain combines TRBV13 with TRBJ2-5; tentative D call: TRBD2 (6 bases). CDR3 size: 14 residues. Trimming shortened V by 5 bases and J by 2 bases, and 12 bases separated the two germline ends. In germline, CDR1 is PRHDT, CDR2 FYEKMQ (reference sequence).

The chain has TRBV29-1 and TRBJ1-4; no firm D call. Per the germline V gene, CDR1 is SQVTM and CDR2 is ANQGSEA. The CDR3 loop spans 9 amino acids. V was shortened by 5 bases and J by 5 bases, with 0 bases between the two germline ends. CDR3 sequence: CSVNEKLFF. Written as DNA, the CDR3 is TGCAGCGTTAATGAAAAACTGTTTTTT.

The genes are TRBV7-4 and TRBJ2-2, with D perhaps matching TRBD1 or TRBD2 (5 bases each). The CDR3 consists of 14 residues. The germline gives CDR1 SGHVT, CDR2 SQSDAQ. Trimming left V 7 bases short and J 3 bases short, with 12 bases between. The CDR3 nucleotides are TGTGCCAGCACCGGGACCCGAGACACCGGGGAGCTGTTTTTT. Its protein is CASTGTRDTGELFF.

The gene calls are TRBV4-1 and TRBJ2-1, with D maybe TRBD1 (5 bases). The CDR3 extends over 15 amino acids. The germline V and J ends were trimmed by 1 base and 2 bases, with 9 bases remaining between them. The germline CDR1 and CDR2 sequences are MGHRA and YSYEKL. For the CDR3, the DNA is TGCGCCAGCAGCCAAGCTCAGGGTACCTACAATGAGCAGTTCTTC. It codes for CASSQAQGTYNEQFF.

This clone was seen a few times. The same CDR3 arises from other DNA sequences in this sample as well. V gene TRBV28 combines with J gene TRBJ2-5, with D perhaps TRBD2 (6 bases). Looked up from germline, CDR1 is MDHEN and CDR2 is SYDVKM. The CDR3 runs 13 residues. The germline V and J ends were trimmed by 3 bases and 6 bases, with 11 bases remaining between them. CDR3 in amino acids: CASSLGRGKTQYF. The CDR3, as DNA: TGTGCCAGCAGTTTGGGGCGGGGAAAGACCCAGTACTTC.

This chain connects TRBV29-1 to TRBJ1-1; tentatively, D is TRBD1 (5 bases). The CDR3 sequence is 13 residues long. Deletions cut 3 bases from V and 1 base from J, with 9 bases between. Per the germline V gene, CDR1 is SQVTM and CDR2 is ANQGSEA. CDR3 sequence reads: CSVDLQANTEAFF. The DNA for the CDR3 is TGCAGCGTTGACCTACAGGCGAACACTGAAGCTTTCTTT.

CDR3 coding DNA: TGTGCCAGTAGTCCGGGACGGATTGCCTACGAGCAGTACTTC. This encodes CASSPGRIAYEQYF. The V call is TRBV19, the J call TRBJ2-7; either TRBD1 or TRBD2 may supply D (5 bases each). The CDR3 is 14 residues long. Between the trimmed V and J ends, which lost 5 bases and 2 bases, there was a span of 13 bases. Germline lookup yields CDR1 LNHDA and CDR2 SQIVND (reference sequence).

The chain recombines TRBV6-5 with TRBJ1-2; no reliable D call. Germline V gene sequence: CDR1 MNHEY, CDR2 SVGAGI. The CDR3 totals 15 residues. With 0 bases removed from V and 5 bases from J, the gap between germline ends came to 13 bases. CDR3 sequence reads: CASSYSNGPRYGYTF. CDR3 bases: TGTGCCAGCAGTTACTCGAATGGGCCTCGATATGGCTACACCTTC.

This clone was seen a few times. V and J are TRBV29-1 and TRBJ2-7; 7 bases line up with TRBD1. The CDR3 spans 12 residues. Germline CDR1 is SQVTM and CDR2 is ANQGSEA. J lost 12 bases, V lost 7 bases, and 15 bases had no gene match. Here the CDR3 reads CSAMDRTLGWYF. CDR3 DNA: TGCAGCGCCATGGACAGGACCCTCGGCTGGTACTTC.

The chain uses TRBV19 and TRBJ1-1; TRBD1 might be the D (6 bases). The CDR3 loop spans 12 amino acids. Germline V gives CDR1 LNHDA, CDR2 SQIVND (reference sequence). The V end lost 9 bases, the J end lost 6 bases, and 14 bases lay between the germline ends. CDR3 bases: TGTGCCAGCAACCTCGGGACATCTGAAGCTTTCTTT. This translates into CASNLGTSEAFF.